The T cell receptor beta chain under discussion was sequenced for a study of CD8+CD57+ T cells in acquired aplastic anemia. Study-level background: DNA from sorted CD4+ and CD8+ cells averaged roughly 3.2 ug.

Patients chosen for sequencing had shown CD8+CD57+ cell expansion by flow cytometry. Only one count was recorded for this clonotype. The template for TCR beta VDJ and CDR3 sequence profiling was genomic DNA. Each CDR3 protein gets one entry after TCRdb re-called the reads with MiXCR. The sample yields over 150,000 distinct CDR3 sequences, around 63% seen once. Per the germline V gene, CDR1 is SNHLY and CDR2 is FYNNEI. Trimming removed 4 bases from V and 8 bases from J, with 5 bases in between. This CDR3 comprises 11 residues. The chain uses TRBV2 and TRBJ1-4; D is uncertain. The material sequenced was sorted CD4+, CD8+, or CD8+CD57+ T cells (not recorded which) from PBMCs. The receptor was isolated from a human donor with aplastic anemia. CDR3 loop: CASSVGEKLFF. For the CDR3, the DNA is TGTGCCAGCAGTGTGGGCGAAAAACTGTTTTTT.